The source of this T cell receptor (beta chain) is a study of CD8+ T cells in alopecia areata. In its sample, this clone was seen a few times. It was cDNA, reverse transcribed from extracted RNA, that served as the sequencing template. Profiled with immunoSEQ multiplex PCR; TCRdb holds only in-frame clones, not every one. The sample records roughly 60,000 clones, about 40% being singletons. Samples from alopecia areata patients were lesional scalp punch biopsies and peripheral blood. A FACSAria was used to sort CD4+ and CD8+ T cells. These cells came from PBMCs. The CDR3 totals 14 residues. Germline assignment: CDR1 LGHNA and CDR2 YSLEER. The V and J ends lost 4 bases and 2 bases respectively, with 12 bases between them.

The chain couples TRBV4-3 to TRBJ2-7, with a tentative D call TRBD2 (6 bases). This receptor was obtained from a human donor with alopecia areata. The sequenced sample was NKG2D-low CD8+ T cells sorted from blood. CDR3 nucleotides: TGCGCCAGCAGCCTCGAAACGGGGGCCTACGAGCAGTACTTC. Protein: CASSLETGAYEQYF.